This TCR beta chain was identified during a study of OX40 agonist ivuxolimab in advanced cancers. For the study in its entirety: Ivuxolimab was an agonistic, fully human IgG2 monoclonal antibody directed against OX40 (CD134), a costimulatory receptor. Intravenous ivuxolimab was administered to patients every 2 weeks at six dose levels: 0.01, 0.1, 0.3, 1.5, 3 and 10 mg/kg. Of the roughly 53 patients in dose escalation, about 20 had hepatocellular carcinoma, roughly 15 had melanoma, 9 had renal cell carcinoma and 9 had head and neck cancer. A male proportion of under 85% and a mean age of 60 years, ranging from 23 to 79, were recorded for the dose-escalation cohort. Patients were allowed to have had prior anti-PD-1, anti-PD-L1 or anti-CTLA-4 therapy, and approximately 40% of the dose-escalation patients had been treated with checkpoint inhibitors. Three dose-escalation patients achieved partial responses, one with hepatocellular carcinoma and two with cutaneous melanoma. Peripheral TCRbeta sequencing was intended to test whether TCR sequence diversity was altered and clonal T-cell expansion was caused by ivuxolimab. The paper covers the monotherapy dose-escalation part of the phase I ivuxolimab trial, which included N of about 50 patients. Broader findings and caveats from the paper: On average, CD8+ T cells showed more expanded clones than CD4+ T cells after ivuxolimab. The antigen specificity of the clonally expanded peripheral T cells was not determined. Clonal expansion of both CD4+ and CD8+ blood T cells was observed from baseline to week 6 at doses 0.1 to 3.0 mg/kg. Low levels of normalized T-cell clonal expansion were also seen in some nonresponding patients. In the 0.1-3.0 mg/kg groups, partial responders had among the lowest normalized peripheral clonal expansion, particularly in CD8+ T cells.

For sequencing of the TCRbeta CDR3 region, genomic DNA was extracted from the sorted cells. The immunoSEQ Assay was used to sequence the TCRbeta CDR3 regions. Sourced from immuneACCESS, this table was stored by TCRdb with only in-frame sequences that have V and J called. A share of the clones is absent; for the studies checked, an unresolved V gene accounts for under half, and the remainder has no known explanation. Here the sample has 67,000 or so clones; around 90% occur a single time. The ten largest clones take up around 0.96% of the sample. V and J are truncated by 1 base and 5 bases respectively, leaving an intervening sequence of 11 bases. The germline V gene gives CDR1 as KGHSH and CDR2 as LQKENI. The cysteine opens and the phenylalanine closes a CDR3 of 14 amino acids. Left in the record is the CDR3 DNA by itself, 42 bases read in frame from the first base. Comments on this clone: Its antigen is currently not known. The record has no base qualities; no much larger clone is one base away.

The trial excluded patients who had a history of autoimmune disease or were on systemic immunosuppression. Peripheral blood for TCR sequencing was collected from all dose cohorts at baseline, on cycle 4 day 1, and on cycle 7 day 1. Samples came from an open-label, multicenter, first-in-human phase I dose-escalation trial of ivuxolimab. Adults with locally advanced or metastatic melanoma, renal cell, hepatocellular, or head and neck squamous cell carcinoma were enrolled in the trial. CD4+ and CD8+ T cells were sorted separately from peripheral blood before TCR sequencing. This TCR was recovered from an adult with an advanced solid tumor such as melanoma, head and neck, liver or kidney cancer. In this chain, TRBV18 is recombined with TRBJ1-1, with an unclear D gene assignment. Sequenced material: CD4+ or CD8+ T cells sorted from blood, taken in a trial of the OX40 agonist ivuxolimab. Here the CDR3 is given as CASSPRREATEAFF. The base sequence is TGTGCCAGCTCACCACGGAGGGAAGCGACTGAAGCTTTCTTT.